This TCR beta chain was identified in a study of CD8 T cells in ankylosing spondylitis. Study findings and constraints: Both synovial fluid and blood in reactive arthritis had previously been reported to carry some motif variants. It appeared that ankylosing spondylitis blood was characterized by a TCR beta motif of fewer than 10 highly homologous variants. Disease-linked clones were found to be CD8+ and relatively rare in peripheral blood.

From the 5' RACE reads, TCRdb called clonotypes with MiXCR, one entry per CDR3 protein. Of some 130,000 distinct CDR3 sequences listed, roughly 8% are singletons. The CDR3 consists of 15 residues. Germline V gene lookup returns CDR1 SGHVS and CDR2 FNYEAQ. V dropped 5 bases and J dropped 5; count of bases not matched to a gene: 8. This clonotype has more than one count but fewer than ten. Its antigen is as yet unknown. The sample consisted of synovial fluid, either unsorted or a sorted T cell fraction (not recorded which). The receptor was isolated from a male donor with ankylosing spondylitis. This chain links TRBV7-6 with TRBJ2-5, with 10 bases that match TRBD1. The CDR3 reads CASSPTGGIFETQYF. The CDR3 coding sequence is TGTGCCAGCAGCCCGACAGGGGGCATCTTCGAGACCCAGTACTTC.